This TCR beta chain came from a study of blood T cell repertoires in COVID-19. Study-wide context: The cDNA or gDNA used as material had been derived from T cells, B-cell-depleted T cells, or PBMCs.

Authors' methods: Amplification of reference gene primers was used by the study to estimate nucleated cell counts. The repertoire was sequenced with immunoSEQ multiplex PCR; TCRdb's copy has only in-frame clones and lacks some. From that table come the V and J calls and clone size; the DNA was used to work out D and trimming. The repertoire consists of some 120,000 clones, with about four fifths occurring once and the leading ten covering around 13%. The CDR3 spans 13 residues. V dropped 6 bases and J dropped 6 bases, with 14 bases sitting between them. The TCR comes from a human donor in a cohort sampled during active COVID-19. V is TRBV12-3 or TRBV12-4 and J is TRBJ1-1; no clear D gene. The sequenced sample consisted of peripheral blood. CDR3 loop: CASSPLGTAEAFF. CDR3 DNA sequence: TGTGCCAGCAGCCCACTGGGCACAGCTGAAGCTTTCTTT.